The 11 T cell receptor beta chains in this list originate from one sample, sequenced in a study of control samples from healthy donors and cancer patients. TCRdb's copy holds only in-frame clones and misses some; the assay was immunoSEQ multiplex PCR. The sample shows about 58,000 clones, approximately 87% of them seen only once. Sequenced material: PBMCs. Receptors were obtained from a woman aged 55 to 70 with lung cancer.

The V call is TRBV3-1 (or the pseudogene TRBV3-2), the J call TRBJ2-5; maybe TRBD1 (5 bases). In germline, CDR1 is LGHDT, CDR2 YNNKEL (reference sequence). The V end lost 5 bases, the J end lost 1 base, and 14 bases lay between the germline ends. The CDR3 has 15 residues. CDR3 nucleotide sequence: TGTGCCAGCAGCAGAACCAGGACACCCCAAGAGACCCAGTACTTC. Residues: CASSRTRTPQETQYF.

This clone was seen a few times. V gene TRBV4-2 combines with J gene TRBJ2-1; D unresolved. The CDR3 runs 12 residues. V was cut by 5 bases and J by 4 bases, with 6 bases left in between. CDR1 LGHNA and CDR2 YNFKEQ come from the germline V gene. The CDR3 loop is CASSERYNEQFF. The DNA of the CDR3 is TGTGCCAGCAGCGAACGTTACAATGAGCAGTTCTTC.

In this sample, this clone turned up once. The V gene is TRBV19, the J gene TRBJ1-2; 7 nucleotides align to TRBD1. Germline-derived CDR1 and CDR2 are LNHDA and SQIVND (reference sequence). J lost 8 bases, V lost 5 bases, and 8 bases had no gene match. The CDR3 consists of 13 residues. The CDR3 DNA is TGTGCCAGTAGTGCGACAGGGATAGGAGGCTACACCTTC. Amino acid sequence: CASSATGIGGYTF.

This clone has a single count. This chain joins TRBV13 and TRBJ2-5; D ambiguous. V lost 0 bases and J lost 4, with 3 bases in between. This CDR3 spans 12 amino acids. Germline loops: CDR1 PRHDT, CDR2 FYEKMQ (reference sequence). The CDR3 sequence is CASSLGRETQYF. The CDR3 DNA sequence: TGTGCCAGCAGCTTAGGCCGAGAGACCCAGTACTTC.

This sequence joins TRBV4-1 and TRBJ2-7; D possibly corresponds to TRBD1 (5 bases). The germline V gene has CDR1 MGHRA and CDR2 YSYEKL. V shed 1 base and J shed 2 bases, with 9 bases lying between them. This CDR3 region has 14 residues. The CDR3 DNA reads as TGCGCCAGCAGCCAAGCCGAGACAGCCTACGAGCAGTACTTC. This gives the protein CASSQAETAYEQYF.

The genes are TRBV18 and TRBJ2-1, with 15 nucleotides matching TRBD2. With 6 bases clipped from V and 8 bases from J, the junction kept 2 bases outside the gene matches. Germline CDR1 and CDR2: KGHSH and LQKENI. The CDR3 spans 14 residues. CDR3 residues: CASSGLAGGYEQFF. Here the CDR3 DNA reads TGTGCCAGCTCGGGACTAGCGGGAGGTTATGAGCAGTTCTTC.

The rearrangement uses TRBV7-2 and TRBJ2-1; D is unresolved. Germline V gives CDR1 SGHTA, CDR2 FQGNSA. The CDR3 totals 16 residues. V lost 1 base, J lost 0 bases, and 10 bases lay in between. The DNA of the CDR3 is TGTGCCAGCAGCTTAGGGGCCGAGGTCTCCTACAATGAGCAGTTCTTC. This gives the protein CASSLGAEVSYNEQFF.

The chain recombines TRBV18 with TRBJ1-4, with 8 bases that match TRBD1. From germline, CDR1 is KGHSH and CDR2 LQKENI. CDR3 size: 16 residues. The trim removed 3 bases at V and 4 bases at J, leaving 7 bases unmatched. CDR3 DNA sequence: TGTGCCAGCTCACCCAGACAGGGGCGTAATAATGAAAAACTGTTTTTT. Amino acid sequence: CASSPRQGRNNEKLFF.

This sequence joins TRBV30 and TRBJ2-6; either TRBD1 or TRBD2 may fit D (5 bases each). Per the germline V gene, CDR1 is GTSNPN and CDR2 is SVGIG (reference sequence). This CDR3 is 13 amino acids long. The ends were cut back, 4 bases at V and 4 bases at J, with 8 bases in the middle. The DNA of the CDR3 is TGTGCCTGGAAGGGGACCGGGGCCAACGTCCTGACTTTC. Translating it yields CAWKGTGANVLTF.

The chain combines TRBV7-3 with TRBJ2-2; 7 bases are shared with TRBD1. CDR1 and CDR2 (germline): SGHTA, FQGTGA. V was clipped by 5 bases and J by 8 bases; unmatched bases: 5. This CDR3 comprises 13 residues. CDR3 nucleotide sequence: TGTGCCAGCAGCCCACAGGGGATGGGGGAGCTGTTTTTT. Its translation: CASSPQGMGELFF.

On this clone: A read error may produce the germline difference seen at one junction end. The chain recombines TRBV24-1 with TRBJ2-1; 10 bases map to TRBD2. The CDR3 extends over 18 amino acids. Looked up from germline, CDR1 is KGHDR and CDR2 is SFDVKD. CDR3 bases: TGTGCCACCAGTGGTTTGAACTCTAGCGGGGGCCCCTACAATGAGCAGTTCTTC. It yields the protein CATSGLNSSGGPYNEQFF.